This T cell receptor (beta chain) was identified in a study of cytomegalovirus exposure and HLA in healthy donors. This clone was found a few times. Amplification used 60 Vbeta primers and 13 Jbeta primers. Clones were read by immunoSEQ multiplex PCR, and TCRdb kept only the in-frame ones, dropping some. Among about 85,000 clones, 80% were seen once, and the ten largest hold about 30%. The CDR3 contains 16 residues. With 7 bases removed from V and 9 bases from J, the gap between germline ends came to 25 bases. Germline V gives CDR1 SGHVS, CDR2 FQNEAQ. The sample was PBMCs. The clonotype was recovered from a man aged 50 to 59 in good health and CMV-seropositive. V and J are TRBV7-8 and TRBJ2-1; D may be TRBD1 (5 bases). The CDR3 nucleotides read TGTGCCAGCAATGGCCCGACCCCAGGGCGGCGTGTTGAGCAGTTCTTC. This gives the protein CASNGPTPGRRVEQFF.